The T cell receptor beta chain under discussion was sequenced for a study of T-cell reconstitution after alpha-beta-depleted transplantation in children. Whole-study results and caveats: Surviving recipient T cells and thymic progenitors underlay high day-60 TCRbeta diversity in some patients. It was reported that alpha-beta T cells came from several hundred expanded graft clones (about two months after transplant).

The CDR3 contains 14 residues. Germline-derived CDR1 and CDR2 are SGHRS and YFSETQ. The germline V and J ends were trimmed by 0 bases and 4 bases, with 10 bases remaining between them. Preparing the TCRbeta library involved the use of unique molecular identifiers. TCRdb reprocessed the PCR reads via MiXCR and lists one record per CDR3 protein. The sample contains around 960,000 distinct CDR3 sequences, around 30% of which appear only once. This clonotype has a count of ten or more. Antigen specificity is unknown. The sequence was collected from a boy in the first two years of life who had a stem cell transplant for SCID, so the T cells may come from the graft donor. The sequencing used PBMCs, mostly from graft donor cells, collected 360 days after TCRalphabeta/CD19-depleted stem cell transplant. The V call is TRBV5-1, the J call TRBJ1-1, with D uncertain. The CDR3 nucleotides are TGCGCCAGCAGCTTGGGGGATCGGGGCACTGAAGCTTTCTTT. Translation: CASSLGDRGTEAFF.